The 27 T cell receptor beta chains given below trace back to one sample, sequenced in a study of naive and memory T cell subsets. Both TRBC1 and TRBC2 were covered by a beta constant-region primer of two equimolar oligonucleotides. Ligated cDNA was amplified by four rounds of PCR with nested alpha and beta constant-region primers and SP2. TCRdb re-derived calls from the UMI-ligation and nested PCR reads in MiXCR, one entry per CDR3 protein. The sample holds some 110,000 distinct CDR3 sequences, approximately 37% seen once. Sample: central memory CD4+ T cells from blood. These receptors originate from a human donor in good health.

The chain is built from TRBV12-3 or TRBV12-4 and TRBJ2-7, with 8 positions matching TRBD1. The V gene end was trimmed by 6 bases and the J gene end by 1 base; junction bases not matched to a gene: 2. This CDR3 contains 13 residues. The CDR3 DNA reads TGTGCCAGCAGAGACAGGGGATCCTACGAGCAGTACTTC. This gives the protein CASRDRGSYEQYF.

The chain uses TRBV18 and TRBJ1-2, with D possibly TRBD1 on 5 matching bases. V dropped 0 bases and J dropped 2 bases, with 7 bases sitting between them. CDR1 and CDR2 from the germline V gene are KGHSH and LQKENI. CDR3 size: 14 residues. This CDR3 reads CASSPPWDNYGYTF. The DNA for the CDR3 is TGTGCCAGCTCACCACCGTGGGACAACTATGGCTACACCTTC.

The sample holds many counts of this clonotype. In DNA, the CDR3 is TGTGCCAGCAGCTTAATACTAGCGGGACTCGGGTACCAAGAGACCCAGTACTTC. Translating it yields CASSLILAGLGYQETQYF. V is TRBV7-6 and J is TRBJ2-5, with 10 bases identical to TRBD2. The CDR3 has 18 residues. Unmatched junction bases numbered 9, after V lost 2 bases and J lost 0 bases. CDR1 is SGHVS, CDR2 FNYEAQ, per germline.

This clonotype has more than one count but fewer than ten. The chain has TRBV2 and TRBJ1-5; D not certain. Germline V gene lookup returns CDR1 SNHLY and CDR2 FYNNEI. This CDR3 contains 14 residues. V gave up 2 bases and J gave up 4 bases, with 9 bases separating them. CDR3 in amino acids: CASSEYMRNQPQHF. CDR3 nucleotide sequence: TGTGCCAGCAGTGAATATATGAGAAATCAGCCCCAGCATTTT.

The chain uses TRBV28 and TRBJ1-6; perhaps TRBD1 as D (5 bases). CDR3 length: 12 residues. Trimming took 5 bases from V and 14 from J, leaving 13 bases between them. CDR1 is MDHEN, CDR2 SYDVKM, per germline. This CDR3 reads CASSNTGVTLHF. CDR3 bases: TGTGCCAGCAGTAATACGGGGGTCACCCTCCACTTT. The full variable domain, its missing parts supplied by reference TRBV28 and TRBJ1-6, is DVKVTQSSRYLVKRTGEKVFLECVQDMDHENMFWYRQDPGLGLRLIYFSYDVKMKEKGDIPEGYSVSREKKERFSLILESASTNQTSMYLCASSNTGVTLHFGNGTRLTVT.

This chain links TRBV25-1 with TRBJ2-7; 8 positions match TRBD1. The germline CDR1 and CDR2 sequences are MGHDK and SYGVNS. The CDR3 extends over 14 amino acids. J was trimmed by 4 bases and V by 3 bases; bases with no gene match: 5. This chain's CDR3 is CASSDRTGRYEQYF. The CDR3 DNA is TGTGCCAGCAGTGACCGGACAGGGCGGTACGAGCAGTACTTC.

In the case of this clonotype: A read error may be the cause here, since a much bigger clone is one base away. V and J are TRBV28 and TRBJ1-5, with D perhaps matching TRBD1 (6 bases). The length of the CDR3 is 15 residues. From germline, CDR1 is MDHEN and CDR2 SYDVKM. The ends were cut back, 1 base at V and 7 bases at J, with 14 bases in the middle. CDR3 amino acids: CASSLSGGLGQPQHF. The DNA of the CDR3 is TGTGCCAGCAGTTTATCCGGGGGCTTGGGGCAGCCCCAGCATTTT.

This chain joins TRBV28 and TRBJ2-4, with D possibly matching TRBD2 (6 bases). Germline CDR1 is MDHEN and CDR2 is SYDVKM. Trimming cost V 5 bases and J 5 bases, with 16 bases left between them. The CDR3 sequence is 15 residues long. The DNA of the CDR3 is TGTGCCAGCAGTGGTTCGGACACTAGCCAAAACATTCAGTACTTC. Residues: CASSGSDTSQNIQYF.

In its sample, this clonotype was seen many times. The chain joins TRBV7-9 to TRBJ2-3; a possible D gene is TRBD2 (6 bases). Germline CDR1 SEHNR, CDR2 FQNEAQ (reference sequence). V lost 3 bases and J lost 2, with 9 bases in between. This CDR3 has 14 residues. The chain's CDR3 is CASSLTRDTDTQYF. The CDR3 nucleotides are TGTGCCAGCAGCTTGACTAGAGACACAGATACGCAGTATTTT.

The rearrangement joins TRBV11-2 to TRBJ2-4; D is perhaps TRBD1 (5 bases). The V end was cut by 5 bases, the J end by 5 bases, with 16 bases between. Per germline, CDR1 SGHAT and CDR2 FQNNGV. The CDR3 consists of 15 residues. The CDR3: CASSVAGFGQNIQYF. For the CDR3, the DNA is TGTGCCAGCAGCGTGGCAGGGTTTGGGCAAAACATTCAGTACTTC.

The chain joins TRBV19 to TRBJ2-2; 9 bases map to TRBD2. From germline, CDR1 is LNHDA and CDR2 SQIVND (reference sequence). V lost 3 bases, J lost 6 bases, and 2 bases stayed unmatched. CDR3 length: 14 amino acids. CDR3 in DNA: TGTGCCAGTAGTATGTTAGCGGGAGCCGGGGAGCTGTTTTTT. It yields the protein CASSMLAGAGELFF.

This clonotype was observed at least ten times. The chain is built from TRBV12-3 or TRBV12-4 and TRBJ1-4, with D possibly matching TRBD1 (5 bases). CDR3 length: 16 amino acids. V was pared by 0 bases and J by 13 bases, with 21 bases between. The CDR3 DNA reads as TGTGCCAGCAGTTTAGCAACGGCAGGCACAAGGGGAGGACTGTTTTTT. Translating it yields CASSLATAGTRGGLFF.

A note on this clonotype: A much larger clone differs by one base, so this may be a read error. This chain joins TRBV4-1 and TRBJ2-4; D may match TRBD1 or TRBD2 (5 bases each). Per the germline V gene, CDR1 is MGHRA and CDR2 is YSYEKL. V dropped 0 bases and J dropped 5 bases, with 14 bases sitting between them. The CDR3 length is 16 residues. CDR3 sequence reads: CASSQDARGAENIQYF. CDR3 bases: TGCGCCAGCAGCCAAGATGCGAGGGGTGCCGAAAACATTCAGTACTTC.

This clonotype turned up a few times. The J gene is TRBJ2-1, the V gene TRBV11-2; D uncertain. With 3 bases removed from V and 6 bases from J, the gap between germline ends came to 6 bases. Germline V gives CDR1 SGHAT, CDR2 FQNNGV. The CDR3 is made up of 12 amino acids. The CDR3 reads CASSFQSNEQFF. DNA for the CDR3: TGTGCCAGCAGCTTCCAAAGCAATGAGCAGTTCTTC.

This clonotype occurred many times. The V gene is TRBV9, the J gene TRBJ2-1, with 11 nucleotides matching TRBD2. Trimming took 4 bases from V and 4 from J; bases not matched to a gene: 7. The CDR3 runs to 16 residues. Germline CDR1 is SGDLS and CDR2 is YYNGEE. The CDR3 here is CASSPPGTSGYNEQFF. CDR3 coding DNA: TGTGCCAGCAGCCCCCCGGGGACTAGCGGTTACAATGAGCAGTTCTTC.

The chain couples TRBV5-1 to TRBJ1-1; TRBD1 aligns across 10 bases. This CDR3 comprises 15 residues. In germline, CDR1 is SGHRS, CDR2 YFSETQ. V gave up 4 bases and J gave up 3 bases; unmatched junction bases: 6. The CDR3 region is CASSERQGAYTEAFF. DNA of the CDR3: TGCGCCAGCAGCGAGCGACAGGGGGCGTACACTGAAGCTTTCTTT.

This clonotype was seen more than once but under ten times. V and J are TRBV4-1 and TRBJ1-2; 7 nucleotides match TRBD1. Per germline, CDR1 MGHRA and CDR2 YSYEKL. The CDR3 consists of 17 residues. Trimming at V came to 3 bases and at J to 4 bases, leaving 14 bases not matched to a gene. The CDR3: CASSQSGWTGRFYGYTF. CDR3 nucleotides: TGCGCCAGCAGCCAGTCAGGTTGGACAGGTCGCTTCTATGGCTACACCTTC.

With respect to this clonotype: Mismatch with germline at one junction end may stem from a read error. This chain uses TRBV28 with TRBJ2-1; 13 bases align to TRBD2. Germline V lookup: CDR1 MDHEN, CDR2 SYDVKM. This CDR3 region has 16 residues. The CDR3 DNA sequence: TGTGCCAGCAGTTTAGGAACTAGCGGGAGGGCCGTTCGTCCAGAATTC. Its protein is CASSLGTSGRAVRPEF.

This clonotype was picked up many times. As DNA, the CDR3 is TGTGCCAGCAGTACTCCCGGCCGAAGCTACGAGCAGTACTTC. This gives the protein CASSTPGRSYEQYF. The J gene is TRBJ2-7, the V gene TRBV6-2 or TRBV6-3; D is ambiguous. With 5 bases removed from V and 3 bases from J, the gap between germline ends came to 14 bases. The CDR3 consists of 14 residues. CDR1 and CDR2 from the germline V gene are MNHEY and SVGEGT.

This clonotype showed up just a few times. This chain joins TRBV28 and TRBJ1-5; 8 positions agree with TRBD1. V shed 7 bases, J shed 2 bases, and the junction held 4 bases outside the gene matches. The CDR3 runs to 14 residues. Germline-derived CDR1 and CDR2 are MDHEN and SYDVKM. The CDR3 DNA is TGTGCCAGCATATACAGGGGGGGCAATCAGCCCCAGCATTTT. Translated, it gives CASIYRGGNQPQHF.

V and J are TRBV7-9 and TRBJ1-6; 9 positions match TRBD1. The CDR3 is made up of 14 amino acids. CDR1 SEHNR and CDR2 FQNEAQ come from the germline V gene (reference sequence). J was trimmed by 9 bases and V by 5 bases; bases with no gene match: 5. The CDR3 bases are TGTGCCAGCAGCCAGGGACAGGGTGGTTCACCCCTCCACTTT. It yields the protein CASSQGQGGSPLHF. The full variable domain, with the rest looked up from reference TRBV7-9 and TRBJ1-6, is DTGVSQNPRHKITKRGQNVTFRCDPISEHNRLYWYRQTLGQGPEFLTYFQNEAQLEKSRLLSDRFSAERPKGSFSTLEIQRTEQGDSAMYLCASSQGQGGSPLHFGNGTRLTVT.

This clonotype was seen a handful of times. This sequence joins TRBV29-1 and TRBJ2-3; D remains ambiguous. Germline V gives CDR1 SQVTM, CDR2 ANQGSEA. The CDR3 contains 13 residues. V lost 1 base to trimming and J lost 2 bases, with 7 bases between them. CDR3 region: CSVEVGYTDTQYF. The CDR3 bases are TGCAGCGTTGAAGTGGGGTACACAGATACGCAGTATTTT.

This clonotype was seen only a few times. The chain carries TRBV7-2 and TRBJ2-3; the D is unclear. In germline, CDR1 is SGHTA, CDR2 FQGNSA. This CDR3 region has 12 residues. V dropped 1 base and J dropped 8 bases, with 7 bases sitting between them. The CDR3 loop reads CASSLESGTQYF. The CDR3 DNA sequence: TGTGCCAGCAGCTTAGAGTCGGGTACGCAGTATTTT.

A few counts support this clonotype. The V gene is TRBV5-1, the J gene TRBJ2-5; 12 positions agree with TRBD2. The V gene's germline CDR1 is SGHRS and CDR2 YFSETQ. The CDR3 has 16 residues. V shed 0 bases, J shed 4 bases, and the junction held 4 bases outside the gene matches. Written as DNA, the CDR3 is TGCGCCAGCAGCTTGGCGACTAGCGGGAGTTTAGAGACCCAGTACTTC. This gives the protein CASSLATSGSLETQYF.

The chain is built from TRBV18 and TRBJ1-5, with D hard to call. The CDR3 extends over 13 amino acids. Germline-derived CDR1 and CDR2 are KGHSH and LQKENI. V was trimmed by 6 bases and J by 2 bases, leaving 8 bases between them. The CDR3 nucleotides are TGTGCCAGCTCCCAGCTTGGCAATCAGCCCCAGCATTTT. The encoded protein is CASSQLGNQPQHF.

The chain combines TRBV20-1 with TRBJ1-2; D is undetermined. The CDR3 consists of 13 residues. Germline-derived CDR1 and CDR2 are DFQATT and SNEGSKA (reference sequence). Between the trimmed V and J ends, which lost 3 bases and 1 base, there was a span of 9 bases. CDR3 coding DNA: TGCAGTGCTAGCGGAGTCAATAACTATGGCTACACCTTC. Translating gives CSASGVNNYGYTF.

This clonotype was seen more than once but under ten times. This chain connects TRBV12-5 to TRBJ2-1; maybe TRBD1 (7 bases). V was shortened by 6 bases and J by 0 bases, with 12 bases between the two germline ends. The CDR3 is made up of 15 amino acids. In germline, CDR1 is LGHNT, CDR2 FRNRAP. The CDR3 DNA follows: TGTGCTAGTGGCAGGGGGGTTACCTCCTACAATGAGCAGTTCTTC. It yields the protein CASGRGVTSYNEQFF.